Listed below are T cell receptor beta chains from one sample, sequenced in a study of blood T cell repertoires in COVID-19. Clones were sequenced by immunoSEQ multiplex PCR, and TCRdb holds only the in-frame ones, with some missing. The table lists nearly 80,000 clones, around 84% of them singletons. The sequencing input was peripheral blood. The receptors derive from a man over 45 with acute or convalescent COVID-19. Both conserved end residues are part of each CDR3. Fields, in order: clone size, J gene, V gene, D gene, CDR3 DNA, CDR3 protein. The D gene is left open where the match is weak. A row's size may be missing; if present it is once, few, many or a size class.

>NA|TRBJ1-5|TRBV6-5|NA
TGTGCCAGCAGTCCCGACACCCCGTACAATCAGCCCCAGCATTTT
CASSPDTPYNQPQHF
>few|TRBJ2-5|TRBV6-2/TRBV6-3|TRBD2
TGTGCCAGCAGCAGGGGACTAGCGGGAGTGGCTGGCGAGACCCAGTACTTC
CASSRGLAGVAGETQYF
>NA|TRBJ2-3|TRBV5-1|TRBD2
TGCGCCAGCAGCTTGGGGACTAGCGGAACCTCAGATACGCAGTATTTT
CASSLGTSGTSDTQYF
>NA|TRBJ1-1|TRBV6-5|NA
TGTGCCAGCAGTTACAGGGGGAACACTGAAGCTTTCTTT
CASSYRGNTEAFF
>NA|TRBJ1-2|TRBV9|NA
TGTGCCAGCAGCGTAGGGGCAGGATCGGGCTACACCTTC
CASSVGAGSGYTF
>NA|TRBJ1-1|TRBV19|TRBD1
TGTGCCAGTTCGGGGACAGTGAACACTGAAGCTTTCTTT
CASSGTVNTEAFF
>few|TRBJ2-4|TRBV19|NA
TGTGCCACGGGCGGGAACATTCAGTACTTC
CATGGNIQYF
>NA|TRBJ2-3|TRBV18|TRBD1
TGTGCCAGCTCATCGCCGGGACAGTTCACAGATACGCAGTATTTT
CASSSPGQFTDTQYF
>NA|TRBJ2-5|TRBV5-5|NA
TGTGCCAGCAGCTTGGTACAGGGAAATACCCAGTACTTC
CASSLVQGNTQYF
>NA|TRBJ2-2|TRBV5-1|NA
TGCGCCAGCAGCCTCTACGAGACGAACACCGGGGAGCTGTTTTTT
CASSLYETNTGELFF
>NA|TRBJ1-6|TRBV19|NA
TGTGCCAGTAGGGGAGAGGGTTCACCCCTCCACTTT
CASRGEGSPLHF
>NA|TRBJ2-5|TRBV5-1|TRBD2
TGCGCCAGCAGCTTGGCGCCGGGAGGAGAGACCCAGTACTTC
CASSLAPGGETQYF
>NA|TRBJ1-5|TRBV27|TRBD1
TGTGCCAGCAGTTTAAGGACAGGGATTAGCAATCAGCCCCAGCATTTT
CASSLRTGISNQPQHF
>NA|TRBJ2-3|TRBV6-5|TRBD1
TGTGCCACTGGACAGGACCCCACAGATACGCAGTATTTT
CATGQDPTDTQYF
>NA|TRBJ1-1|TRBV6-1|NA
TGTGCCAGCAGCGGGGGGGGGACTGAAGCTTTCTTT
CASSGGGTEAFF
>once|TRBJ2-7|TRBV30|NA
TGTGCCGTTGGGGGCACCGGCCCTACCGAGCAGTACTTC
CAVGGTGPTEQYF
>few|TRBJ2-1|TRBV5-4|TRBD2
TGTGCCAGCAGCAAGACTAGCGGGAGTAGTTACAATGAGCAGTTCTTC
CASSKTSGSSYNEQFF
>NA|TRBJ2-5|TRBV18|TRBD1
TGTGCCAGCTCAGACCGAGGGACAGGGGTAGAGACCCAGTACTTC
CASSDRGTGVETQYF
>NA|TRBJ2-3|TRBV29-1|NA
TGCAGCGTTGAGGGAGGAGGAGTTGGGGCAGATACGCAGTATTTT
CSVEGGGVGADTQYF
>NA|TRBJ1-2|TRBV2|TRBD1
TGTGCCAGCAGTGGACAGGGGTTGGGAGGCTACACCTTC
CASSGQGLGGYTF
>NA|TRBJ2-5|TRBV12-3/TRBV12-4|NA
TGTGCCAGCAGTAACCGGGATCAAGAGACCCAGTACTTC
CASSNRDQETQYF
>NA|TRBJ1-2|TRBV7-2|NA
TGTGCCAGCAGCCTCGACGGACGAGGGTATGGCTACACCTTC
CASSLDGRGYGYTF
>few|TRBJ2-1|TRBV19|TRBD2
TGTGCCAGTAGTATAGGGGGGAGCGGGGCTTACAATGAGCAGTTCTTC
CASSIGGSGAYNEQFF
>NA|TRBJ1-4|TRBV7-9|NA
TGTGCCAGCAGCATTGGACAGACTGACGGTGAAAAACTGTTTTTT
CASSIGQTDGEKLFF
>NA|TRBJ2-7|TRBV6-2/TRBV6-3|NA
TGTGCCAGCAGCACCGGGACTTTATGGCAGTACTTC
CASSTGTLWQYF
>NA|TRBJ2-1|TRBV19|NA
TGTGCCAGTAGTATCACGGGAGCTTACAATGAGCAGTTCTTC
CASSITGAYNEQFF
>NA|TRBJ2-6|TRBV3-1/TRBV3-2|NA
TGTGCCAGCAGCCACCACACGACAAACTCTGGGGCCAACGTCCTGACTTTC
CASSHHTTNSGANVLTF
>NA|TRBJ1-4|TRBV4-2|TRBD1
TGTGCCAGCAGCCAGGACTTGGGACAGGGTTTCAGAGGTAATGAAAAACTGTTTTTT
CASSQDLGQGFRGNEKLFF
>NA|TRBJ1-3|TRBV6-5|NA
TGTGCCAGCAGTTACCAGGATCGTGGAAACACCATATATTTT
CASSYQDRGNTIYF
>NA|TRBJ1-2|TRBV28|NA
TGTGCCACCACGACAGTCGTAGTCTATGGCTACACCTTC
CATTTVVVYGYTF
>NA|TRBJ2-5|TRBV5-1|NA
TGCGCCAGTTGCCGGCAGGGAATAAAACAAGAGACCCAGTACTTC
CASCRQGIKQETQYF
>NA|TRBJ2-1|TRBV3-1/TRBV3-2|TRBD1
TGTGCCAGCAGCCAAGATAGACAGGGGCGGTACAATGAGCAGTTCTTC
CASSQDRQGRYNEQFF
>NA|TRBJ1-1|TRBV10-3|NA
TGTGCCATCAGTGAGTCCGGCCGGGGGAACACTGAAGCTTTCTTT
CAISESGRGNTEAFF
>NA|TRBJ2-2|TRBV2|TRBD2
TGTGCCAGCAGCGATAGCGGGGGGGCCTCGAGGACCGGGGAGCTGTTTTTT
CASSDSGGASRTGELFF
>NA|TRBJ2-4|TRBV12-3/TRBV12-4|NA
TGTGCCAGCAGTTTACGGTCGGACATTCAGTACTTC
CASSLRSDIQYF
>NA|TRBJ1-3|TRBV10-2|NA
TGCGCCAGCGTGGACAGTATCTCTGGAAACACCATATATTTT
CASVDSISGNTIYF
>NA|TRBJ1-6|TRBV6-1|NA
TGTGCCAGCAGTGAACTTAGGGGGACGAATTCACCCCTCCACTTT
CASSELRGTNSPLHF
>few|TRBJ2-1|TRBV4-1|NA
TGCGCCAGCAGCCAAGCCCTGGGGGGTTCCTACAATGAGCAGTTCTTC
CASSQALGGSYNEQFF
>once|TRBJ1-1|TRBV6-2/TRBV6-3|TRBD1
TGTGCCAGCAGTTACTCACAGGGGCCCCTCCGCCGCTACAAGGCTTTCTTT
CASSYSQGPLRRYKAFF
>NA|TRBJ2-6|TRBV7-2|NA
TGTGCCAGCAGCTCTAGACAGAGCTCTGGGGCCAACGTCCTGACTTTC
CASSSRQSSGANVLTF
>few|TRBJ2-1|TRBV9|TRBD2
TGTGCCAGCAGCGTAGTGGGTAGCGGGAGGGCCGGCTTCAATGAGCAGTTCTTC
CASSVVGSGRAGFNEQFF
>NA|TRBJ1-4|TRBV2|TRBD1
TGTGCCAGCCTCCTCACGGGACAGCTTAATGAAAAACTGTTTTTT
CASLLTGQLNEKLFF
>NA|TRBJ2-5|TRBV7-8|TRBD1
TGTGCCAGCAGCTTAGACCCGGGACAGAGATTAGAGACCCAGTACTTC
CASSLDPGQRLETQYF
>NA|TRBJ1-2|TRBV5-4|TRBD1
TGTGCCAGCAGCTTGGGTCTGGGACAGGGATTGGGCTACACCTTC
CASSLGLGQGLGYTF
>NA|TRBJ2-5|TRBV7-9|TRBD1
TGTGCCAGCAGCTTAGGTGGACAGGGGGCGAAGACCCAGTACTTC
CASSLGGQGAKTQYF
>NA|TRBJ1-5|TRBV28|NA
TGTGCCAGCCGCACCCCCACACAAGCGAACAATCAGCCCCAGCATTTT
CASRTPTQANNQPQHF